These 18 T cell receptor beta chains came from one sample sequenced in a study of cytomegalovirus exposure and HLA in healthy donors (dated by TCRdb to the late 2010s). Libraries came from the immunoSEQ multiplex PCR assay. A mixture of 60 forward primers for TCR Vbeta segments and 13 reverse primers for TCR Jbeta segments was used in the multiplex PCR. TCRdb re-hosts the immuneACCESS table, in-frame sequences only. Its copies lack some clones; in the studies checked, an unresolved V gene accounts for under half of them, and the cause for the rest is not known. The table for this sample lists about 110,000 clones; approximately 69% of them were counted only once. Roughly 3.2% of the sample rests with the top ten. The sequenced material came from PBMCs. These TCRs come from a man aged 25-45 years in good health and CMV-seronegative.

The genes are TRBV28 and TRBJ2-7, with 8 bases lining up with TRBD1. V lost 4 bases and J lost 5; bases outside the gene matches: 4. CDR3 length: 13 residues. In germline, CDR1 is MDHEN, CDR2 SYDVKM. The CDR3 DNA reads as TGTGCCAGCAGTTCGGACAGGGACCACGAGCAGTACTTC. It specifies CASSSDRDHEQYF.

This sequence joins TRBV4-1 and TRBJ1-5, with D possibly TRBD1 on 6 matching bases. This CDR3 comprises 15 residues. The V end lost 4 bases, the J end lost 1 base, and 11 bases lay between the germline ends. Germline-derived CDR1 and CDR2 are MGHRA and YSYEKL. CDR3: CASSLGQTSNQPQHF. CDR3 bases: TGCGCCAGCAGCCTAGGACAGACGAGCAATCAGCCCCAGCATTTT.

This clone was seen just once. DNA of the CDR3: TGTGCCAGGGGGTTGAGGGCAACAGATACGCAGTATTTT. Its translation: CARGLRATDTQYF. The chain employs TRBV6-7 and TRBJ2-3; D possibly corresponds to TRBD2 (5 bases). TRBV6-7 counts as an open reading frame of uncertain function. This CDR3 is built from 13 residues. V gave up 9 bases and J gave up 3 bases, with 13 bases separating them.

This rearrangement joins TRBV11-3 to TRBJ2-1, with TRBD1 identical over 8 bases. From germline, CDR1 is SGHNT and CDR2 YENEEA. This CDR3 contains 17 residues. The V gene end was trimmed by 2 bases and the J gene end by 4 bases; junction bases not matched to a gene: 10. CDR3 nucleotides: TGTGCCAGCAGCTTATCCTCACAGGGGGGTGTGTACAATGAGCAGTTCTTC. Protein: CASSLSSQGGVYNEQFF.

The V call is TRBV5-5, the J call TRBJ2-5; 11 nucleotides line up with TRBD2. Germline lookup yields CDR1 SGHKS and CDR2 YYEKEE (reference sequence). CDR3 length: 15 amino acids. J gave up 5 bases and V 4 bases, and 7 bases lay outside the gene matches. The CDR3 DNA sequence: TGTGCCAGCAGCCTGGGACTAGCGGTGGAGGAGACCCAGTACTTC. As protein: CASSLGLAVEETQYF.

V and J are TRBV6-1 and TRBJ1-6; weak D call: TRBD1 (6 bases). CDR1 is MNHNS and CDR2 is SASEGT in the germline V gene. Deletions cut 7 bases from V and 8 bases from J, with 18 bases between. The CDR3 has 15 residues. This CDR3 reads CASTKNQGRDSPLHF. In DNA form, the CDR3 reads TGTGCCAGCACTAAAAACCAGGGGAGGGATTCACCCCTCCACTTT.

V gene TRBV19 combines with J gene TRBJ2-1, with a possible D match to TRBD2 (5 bases). There are 13 residues in the CDR3. The germline CDR1 and CDR2 sequences are LNHDA and SQIVND (reference sequence). Trimming took 10 bases from V and 5 from J, leaving 15 bases between them. DNA for the CDR3: TGTGCCATGAGCGGACCGCCCCACAATGAGCAGTTCTTC. Translated: CAMSGPPHNEQFF.

The chain links TRBV18 to TRBJ2-7; a weak D match, TRBD2 (6 bases). V gave up 3 bases and J gave up 6 bases, with 18 bases separating them. The germline CDR1 and CDR2 sequences are KGHSH and LQKENI. The CDR3 is 15 amino acids. DNA of the CDR3: TGTGCCAGCTCACCGGCACCGGGACTCGTAGCCGAGCAGTACTTC. Its translation: CASSPAPGLVAEQYF.

This clone showed up just a few times. J is TRBJ1-4 and V is TRBV5-1, with no clear D. CDR3 length: 15 amino acids. Germline assignment: CDR1 SGHRS and CDR2 YFSETQ. With 0 bases removed from V and 2 bases from J, the gap between germline ends came to 8 bases. CDR3 sequence: CASSLVGTTNEKLFF. CDR3 in DNA: TGCGCCAGCAGCTTGGTCGGTACTACTAATGAAAAACTGTTTTTT.

This clone has just a few counts. CDR3 DNA: TGTGCCAGCAGCCCGTCGTCCAGGGGGAGCTCCTACGAGCAGTACTTC. This gives the protein CASSPSSRGSSYEQYF. The chain recombines TRBV7-2 with TRBJ2-7; the match to TRBD1 covers 7 bases. The CDR3 length is 16 residues. V shed 5 bases and J 0 bases; nucleotides not matched to a gene: 10. From germline, CDR1 is SGHTA and CDR2 FQGNSA.

A few counts support this clone. The chain carries TRBV6-5 and TRBJ2-1; 13 bases line up with TRBD2. The V gene's germline CDR1 is MNHEY and CDR2 SVGAGI. The CDR3 spans 15 residues. After removal of 4 bases from V and 9 bases from J, the junction contained 6 bases not matched to a gene. The CDR3 spells CASSSRLAGGSEQFF. Written as DNA, the CDR3 is TGTGCCAGCAGTTCCCGACTAGCGGGAGGTAGTGAGCAGTTCTTC.

This sequence joins TRBV21-1 and TRBJ1-4. TRBV21-1 is listed as a pseudogene. The CDR3 spans 14 residues. CDR3 protein: CASCPLRENEKLFF. In DNA, the CDR3 is TGTGCCAGCTGCCCGCTCCGGGAAAATGAAAAACTGTTTTTT.

This chain links TRBV11-3 with TRBJ2-7; 7 positions match TRBD2. Germline CDR1 SGHNT, CDR2 YENEEA. The CDR3 has 14 amino acids. Trimming removed 3 bases from V and 3 bases from J; junction bases left unmatched: 5. The CDR3, as DNA: TGTGCCAGCAGCTTGAACGCGGGAGTCTACGAGCAGTACTTC. It is translated as CASSLNAGVYEQYF. The complete variable domain, with remaining parts taken from reference TRBV11-3 and TRBJ2-7, reads EAGVVQSPRYKIIEKKQPVAFWCNPISGHNTLYWYLQNLGQGPELLIRYENEEAVDDSQLPKDRFSAERLKGVDSTLKIQPAELGDSAVYLCASSLNAGVYEQYFGPGTRLTVT.

This clone was seen a single time. This chain uses TRBV29-1 with TRBJ2-3, with TRBD1 identical over 9 bases. This CDR3 spans 15 amino acids. The V gene's germline CDR1 is SQVTM and CDR2 ANQGSEA. V shed 6 bases and J 5 bases; nucleotides not matched to a gene: 12. This chain's CDR3 is CSVGYRGPGEDTQYF. The DNA of the CDR3 is TGCAGCGTCGGGTACAGGGGGCCGGGGGAAGATACGCAGTATTTT.

The V gene is TRBV6-6, the J gene TRBJ2-7, with 8 bases matching TRBD1. The CDR3 contains 16 residues. Germline lookup yields CDR1 MNHNY and CDR2 SVGAGI (reference sequence). V trimming: 0 bases; J trimming: 3 bases; junction bases outside the gene matches: 7. CDR3 bases: TGTGCCAGCAGTTACTCTGTAGACAGGGGCAGCTACGAGCAGTACTTC. This encodes CASSYSVDRGSYEQYF.

This chain uses TRBV10-3 with TRBJ1-5; tentative D call: TRBD1 (6 bases). The CDR3 is made up of 14 amino acids. Germline CDR1 ENHRY, CDR2 SYGVKD. Trimming stripped 4 bases from V and 1 base from J, with 8 bases between. This CDR3 reads CAISVQGSNQPQHF. DNA for the CDR3: TGTGCCATCAGTGTACAGGGCAGCAATCAGCCCCAGCATTTT.

V gene TRBV18 combines with J gene TRBJ1-1; TRBD1 is a possible D gene (5 bases). Germline V gives CDR1 KGHSH, CDR2 LQKENI. Trimming pared 5 bases from V and 1 base from J, leaving 14 bases between. This CDR3 is built from 15 residues. The CDR3 is CASSASGGTNTEAFF. The CDR3, as DNA: TGTGCCAGCTCAGCCTCCGGAGGGACGAACACTGAAGCTTTCTTT. The full variable domain, in which reference TRBV18 and TRBJ1-1 provide the parts outside the CDR3, is NAGVMQNPRHLVRRRGQEARLRCSPMKGHSHVYWYRQLPEEGLKFMVYLQKENIIDESGMPKERFSAEFPKEGPSILRIQQVVRGDSAAYFCASSASGGTNTEAFFGQGTRLTVV.

Here the CDR3 DNA reads TGTGCCAGCAGCCAGTGGGACAGGGACCCTGGAAACACCATATATTTT. Translation gives CASSQWDRDPGNTIYF. V gene TRBV4-2 combines with J gene TRBJ1-3; 9 bases agree with TRBD1. J was trimmed by 2 bases and V by 3 bases; bases with no gene match: 5. This CDR3 is 16 amino acids long. The germline V gene encodes CDR1 LGHNA and CDR2 YNFKEQ.